These T cell receptor beta chains were read from a single sample in a study of cytomegalovirus exposure and HLA in healthy donors. Measured with immunoSEQ multiplex PCR; TCRdb has only the in-frame clones, and not every one. This sample has about 140,000 clones, with more than 75% found just once. Sequences were obtained from PBMCs. The receptors stem from a man in his fifties or sixties in good health and CMV-seronegative. Each CDR3 is given with its conserved first and last residue. The D gene is left open where the match is weak. Where a row states a size, it is once, few, many or the class of an expanded clone; other rows omit it.

v_gene	d_gene	j_gene	abundance	len	CDR3nt	CDR3aa
TRBV30	NA	TRBJ1-3	NA	12	TGTGCCTGGAAAGGGGTTGGAAACACCATATATTTT	CAWKGVGNTIYF
TRBV7-9	TRBD2	TRBJ2-1	once	14	TGTGCCAGCAGCTTAGGACTAGCGGGTCATGAGCAGTTCTTC	CASSLGLAGHEQFF
TRBV10-3	TRBD1	TRBJ2-3	once	14	TGTGCCATCAGTGACACAGGGGCCGTCAATACGCAGTATTTT	CAISDTGAVNTQYF
TRBV7-9	TRBD1	TRBJ2-7	NA	15	TGTGCCAGCAGCTTACCACGGGACAGAGCCTACGAGCAGTACTTC	CASSLPRDRAYEQYF
TRBV5-1	TRBD1	TRBJ2-7	NA	15	TGCGCCAGCAGCCCGACAGGGCCCAGCTCCTACGAGCAGTACTTC	CASSPTGPSSYEQYF
TRBV27	TRBD1	TRBJ2-7	NA	16	TGTGCCAGCAGTCTAATTGCAGGGGGCCCCTTCTACGAGCAGTACTTC	CASSLIAGGPFYEQYF
TRBV18	NA	TRBJ1-6	NA	15	TGTGCCAGCTCACCAGGGGGCGAATCCTCCTTCTCCCTCCACTTT	CASSPGGESSFSLHF
TRBV2	NA	TRBJ2-2	NA	15	TGTGCCAGCAGTGAGAGGGGGACGGTTTTCGGGGAGCTGTTTTTT	CASSERGTVFGELFF
TRBV11-2	TRBD2	TRBJ2-7	NA	15	TGTGCCAGCAGCTTTGATCTAGCGGGAGGGCGAGAGCAGTACTTC	CASSFDLAGGREQYF
TRBV27	TRBD1	TRBJ2-2	NA	17	TGTGCCAGCAGTTTCCCCAAAAGACAGGGTGGTACCGGGGAGCTGTTTTTT	CASSFPKRQGGTGELFF
TRBV4-1	NA	TRBJ2-5	once	15	TGCGCCAGCAGCCAAGAAGGAACAGGGAAAGAGACCCAGTACTTC	CASSQEGTGKETQYF
TRBV6-1	TRBD1	TRBJ2-7	NA	14	TGTGCCAGCAGTGGGGGACAGGTCGCCAACGAGCAGTACTTC	CASSGGQVANEQYF
TRBV15	NA	TRBJ1-1	NA	13	TGTGCCACCAGCAGAGATTGGCAGGCTGAAGCTTTCTTT	CATSRDWQAEAFF
TRBV5-1	NA	TRBJ2-1	NA	14	TGCGCCAGCAGCTCGGGCTGGGGGGGCGATGAGCAGTTCTTC	CASSSGWGGDEQFF
TRBV27	NA	TRBJ2-5	NA	13	TGTGCCAGCAGTACGCCCCGGGGGGAGACCCAGTACTTC	CASSTPRGETQYF
TRBV30	TRBD1	TRBJ1-6	few	13	TGTGCCTCTACCGGGACAGATAATTCACCCCTCCACTTT	CASTGTDNSPLHF
TRBV7-3	NA	TRBJ2-3	NA	14	TGTGCCAGCAGCCCCGGGACTAGCACAGATACGCAGTATTTT	CASSPGTSTDTQYF
TRBV7-3	NA	TRBJ1-1	once	14	TGTGCCAGCAGCTTACAGGGGCCGGACACTGAAGCTTTCTTT	CASSLQGPDTEAFF
TRBV2	NA	TRBJ2-7	NA	14	TGTGCCAGCAGTGAAATAGCGGAATACTACGAGCAGTACTTC	CASSEIAEYYEQYF
TRBV7-9	NA	TRBJ1-1	NA	13	TGTGCCAGCAGCCCCATAGGGGCAGGTGAAGCTTTCTTT	CASSPIGAGEAFF
TRBV7-9	NA	TRBJ2-3	NA	16	TGTGCCAGCAGCCCCCCTGAGGGGGTGGAAGCAGATACGCAGTATTTT	CASSPPEGVEADTQYF
TRBV27	NA	TRBJ2-3	NA	14	TGTGCCAGCAGTGTTTTAGGGGCATTAGATACGCAGTATTTT	CASSVLGALDTQYF
TRBV7-9	NA	TRBJ1-1	NA	12	TGTGCCAGCAGCTTCGAACAGGGAGGGGCTTTCTTT	CASSFEQGGAFF
TRBV21-1	NA	TRBJ2-7	NA	14	TGTGCCAGCAGCACCGGGACAGGGTCGATCGAGCAGTACTTC	CASSTGTGSIEQYF
TRBV5-4	TRBD1	TRBJ1-1	few	13	TGTGCCAGCAGAGATAGACAGGGGGAAAAAGCTTTCTTT	CASRDRQGEKAFF
TRBV27	NA	TRBJ1-2	NA	15	TGTGCCAGCAGTTCCCCCCGGACAGCTAACTATGGCTACACCTTC	CASSSPRTANYGYTF
TRBV5-1	NA	TRBJ1-4	NA	15	TGCGCCAGCAGCTTGGGGACGGACTTTCGGGAAAAACTGTTTTTT	CASSLGTDFREKLFF
TRBV18	NA	TRBJ1-1	NA	13	TGTGCCAGCTCCCTTGGAGTCGGGACTGAAGCTTTCTTT	CASSLGVGTEAFF
TRBV7-3	TRBD1	TRBJ2-2	NA	18	TGTGCCAGCAGCCTCAGGACAGGGGGCCTTGCGGTCACCGGGGAGCTGTTTTTT	CASSLRTGGLAVTGELFF
TRBV19	TRBD1	TRBJ1-2	NA	14	TGTGCCAGTAGCACCCGCCCCACAGGGGATGGCTACACCTTC	CASSTRPTGDGYTF
TRBV6-4	NA	TRBJ1-2	NA	13	TGTGCCAGCAGTGACGGCAGGGATTATGGCTACACCTTC	CASSDGRDYGYTF
TRBV4-2	NA	TRBJ2-7	NA	16	TGTGCCAGCAGCCTCCAAACGGGACTTCAGGCCTACGAGCAGTACTTC	CASSLQTGLQAYEQYF
TRBV10-2	NA	TRBJ2-5	NA	15	TGCGCCAGCAGTGAGAGGAACAGGTACCAAGAGACCCAGTACTTC	CASSERNRYQETQYF
TRBV28	TRBD1	TRBJ1-1	NA	17	TGTGCCAGCAGTTTCGTAAACCCGGGACAGGGGTCGACTGAAGCTTTCTTT	CASSFVNPGQGSTEAFF
TRBV5-1	TRBD1	TRBJ1-2	NA	14	TGCGCCAGCAGCTACGGACAGGCAGACTATGGCTACACCTTC	CASSYGQADYGYTF
TRBV12-5	TRBD1	TRBJ2-7	NA	13	TGTGCTAGTGGTTTAAACGTACAGGGGAAACAGTACTTC	CASGLNVQGKQYF
TRBV9	NA	TRBJ1-6	NA	14	TGTGCCAGCAGCGTACGTAGTAACAATTCACCCCTCCACTTT	CASSVRSNNSPLHF
TRBV2	NA	TRBJ1-2	NA	15	TGTGCCAGCGCCAGCCCAGGGCTGCTGGACTATGGCTACACCTTC	CASASPGLLDYGYTF
TRBV6-4	NA	TRBJ2-3	NA	14	TGTGCCAGCAGTGAGGAGGGATCCACAGATACGCAGTATTTT	CASSEEGSTDTQYF
TRBV19	NA	TRBJ1-2	NA	17	TGTGCCAGTAGTATCCCCGACCTTTCAGGCAACAACTATGGCTACACCTTC	CASSIPDLSGNNYGYTF
TRBV28	NA	TRBJ2-1	NA	17	TGTGCCAGCAGTTCGCCAGCGAACCCGACCCCCCACAATGAGCAGTTCTTC	CASSSPANPTPHNEQFF
TRBV5-1	NA	TRBJ2-5	NA	16	TGCGCCAGCAGCTTCCCCGGGGGTCCTCACCAAGAGACCCAGTACTTC	CASSFPGGPHQETQYF
TRBV7-2	NA	TRBJ2-1	NA	16	TGTGCCAGCAGCGTGTCCGGGACACTACTAAACAATGAGCAGTTCTTC	CASSVSGTLLNNEQFF